Described below is a single T cell receptor (beta chain) sequence and its context. The germline V and J ends were trimmed by 5 bases and 3 bases, with 16 bases remaining between them. Germline assignment: CDR1 SQVTM and CDR2 ANQGSEA. The CDR3 runs 15 residues. This sample is part of a study of technical replicates of blood from a few donors. Using immunoSEQ multiplex PCR, the repertoire was profiled, and TCRdb retains in-frame clones only, with some absent. The repertoire has tens of thousands of clones, roughly 94% of them found once; the top ten carry 0.2% to 0.3%. This receptor was identified in a human donor in good health. This chain links TRBV29-1 with TRBJ2-2; D not certain. The source material was T cells isolated from PBMCs. The CDR3 DNA reads as TGCAGCGTTAAATGGGCCCAAAGAGACACCGGGGAGCTGTTTTTT. Translation: CSVKWAQRDTGELFF.